Listed here are 7 T cell receptor beta chains from one sample, sequenced in a study of response to subunit inactivated influenza vaccine. TCRdb reanalysed the RT-PCR reads using MiXCR and keeps one entry per CDR3 protein. The sample lists around 790,000 distinct CDR3 sequences; 21% were seen once. Sequenced material: PBMCs from blood, taken 4 to 6 days after vaccination. The receptors here all came from a man aged 45-65 years who received an inactivated influenza vaccine.

The chain employs TRBV4-3 and TRBJ1-1, with a weak D call TRBD1 (6 bases). The V end lost 1 base, the J end lost 1 base, and 13 bases lay between the germline ends. The germline V gene has CDR1 LGHNA and CDR2 YSLEER. CDR3 length: 16 residues. CDR3 coding DNA: TGCGCCAGCAGCCAAGTTAGGGGGTTTGAGAACACTGAAGCTTTCTTT. Protein product: CASSQVRGFENTEAFF.

This chain uses TRBV7-2 with TRBJ2-5; 8 nucleotides match TRBD2. The junction had 5 bases not matched to a gene; V was cut back by 1 base and J by 4 bases. The germline V gene has CDR1 SGHTA and CDR2 FQGNSA. The CDR3 is made up of 15 amino acids. The CDR3 is CASSLVTGTRETQYF. The CDR3 bases are TGTGCCAGCAGCTTAGTCACCGGGACTAGAGAGACCCAGTACTTC.

This chain connects TRBV20-1 to TRBJ1-2; no clear D. The CDR3 has 14 amino acids. Germline-derived CDR1 and CDR2 are DFQATT and SNEGSKA (reference sequence). V was clipped by 4 bases and J by 0 bases, with 12 bases between them. The CDR3 bases are TGCAGTGCTAAACTCGATGGCGCTAACTATGGCTACACCTTC. It translates to CSAKLDGANYGYTF.

This clonotype was detected many times. The CDR3 reads CASSARVLLLMNTEAFF. The CDR3 coding sequence is TGTGCCAGCAGCGCCAGGGTTCTACTGCTCATGAACACTGAAGCTTTCTTT. The rearrangement links TRBV7-9 to TRBJ1-1; weak D call: TRBD1 (5 bases). V lost 5 bases, J lost 0 bases, and 19 bases lay in between. CDR3 length equals 17 residues. CDR1 is SEHNR, CDR2 FQNEAQ, per germline (reference sequence).

This clonotype came up many times. V is TRBV29-1 and J is TRBJ2-7; D unresolved. V lost 5 bases to trimming and J lost 0 bases, with 11 bases between them. Germline V lookup: CDR1 SQVTM, CDR2 ANQGSEA. This CDR3 comprises 13 residues. The DNA of the CDR3 is TGCAGCGTTCCCGGACGGAGCTCCTACGAGCAGTACTTC. As protein: CSVPGRSSYEQYF.

The gene calls are TRBV28 and TRBJ1-2; D is unresolved. Germline assignment: CDR1 MDHEN and CDR2 SYDVKM. V lost 3 bases to trimming and J lost 7 bases, with 12 bases between them. The CDR3 extends over 13 amino acids. Written as DNA, the CDR3 is TGTGCCAGCAGTTTTTCCGTGGGTCTTGGCTACACCTTC. It encodes CASSFSVGLGYTF.

This chain joins TRBV11-1 and TRBJ2-5, with TRBD1 identical over 9 bases. Germline loops: CDR1 SGHAT, CDR2 FQDESV (reference sequence). V trimming: 5 bases; J trimming: 4 bases; junction bases outside the gene matches: 17. The CDR3 is 18 residues long. This chain's CDR3 is CASSNSRDRVLLGETQYF. The CDR3 DNA reads TGTGCCAGCAGCAACAGCCGGGACAGGGTTTTGTTGGGAGAGACCCAGTACTTC.